The 30 T cell receptor beta chains listed next were all sequenced from one sample in a study of HIV-infected patients and healthy controls. TCRdb re-analysed the 5' RACE reads in MiXCR, keeping a single row per CDR3 protein. The sample includes 18,000 or so distinct CDR3 sequences, 15% to 20% of them seen just once. The source material was CD8+ T cells from blood. The origin of the receptors is a human donor in good health.

CDR3 coding DNA: TGCAGTGCTAGAGACTTAACTAGCGGGGTAACTCTAGCCAAAAACATTCAGTACTTC. Its translation is CSARDLTSGVTLAKNIQYF. The J gene is TRBJ2-4, the V gene TRBV20-1, with TRBD2 matching over 10 bases. V lost 0 bases and J lost 0; bases outside the gene matches: 11. Germline assignment: CDR1 DFQATT and CDR2 SNEGSKA (reference sequence). CDR3 length: 19 residues.

The chain couples TRBV5-1 to TRBJ2-3; D remains unclear. V was trimmed by 0 bases and J by 3 bases, leaving 11 bases between them. Germline lookup yields CDR1 SGHRS and CDR2 YFSETQ. This CDR3 contains 15 residues. CDR3 sequence (DNA): TGCGCCAGCAGCTTGGCCGGTCGGATTACAGATACGCAGTATTTT. Amino acids: CASSLAGRITDTQYF.

This clonotype was seen at least ten times. The rearrangement joins TRBV30 to TRBJ2-1; D possibly corresponds to TRBD1 (6 bases). Trimming shortened V by 1 base and J by 3 bases, and 10 bases separated the two germline ends. The CDR3 runs to 14 residues. Germline loops: CDR1 GTSNPN, CDR2 SVGIG (reference sequence). The CDR3 DNA is TGTGCCTGGAGTGGGACAGCGTTCTACAATGAGCAGTTCTTC. It encodes CAWSGTAFYNEQFF.

The rearrangement uses TRBV24-1 and TRBJ2-7; 8 bases align to TRBD1. J was trimmed by 7 bases and V by 9 bases; bases with no gene match: 16. CDR1 is KGHDR and CDR2 is SFDVKD in the germline V gene. This CDR3 is built from 15 residues. The DNA of the CDR3 is TGTGCCACCGGGACAGGACCAATCTCACGCGGGGAGCAGTACTTC. This gives the protein CATGTGPISRGEQYF.

This clonotype is medium-sized within its sample. The J gene is TRBJ1-5, the V gene TRBV5-6; D gene uncertain. Germline-derived CDR1 and CDR2 are SGHDT and YYEEEE. This CDR3 region has 14 residues. The V end was cut by 2 bases, the J end by 3 bases, with 9 bases between. The CDR3 here is CASSFKQNNQPQHF. In DNA, the CDR3 is TGTGCCAGCAGCTTTAAACAGAACAATCAGCCCCAGCATTTT.

V and J are TRBV29-1 and TRBJ1-3; no definite D call. Trimming cost V 0 bases and J 2 bases, with 11 bases left between them. CDR3 size: 15 residues. Per germline, CDR1 SQVTM and CDR2 ANQGSEA. CDR3 in DNA: TGCAGCGTTGAAGAGGGGTCGTTCACTGGAAACACCATATATTTT. The encoded protein is CSVEEGSFTGNTIYF.

This clonotype was detected once. The chain couples TRBV12-3 or TRBV12-4 to TRBJ1-3; tentative D call: TRBD1 (5 bases). V lost 3 bases and J lost 2, with 8 bases in between. The CDR3 runs to 14 residues. The CDR3 nucleotides read TGTGCCAGCAGTTTGGGGGGGGCTGGAAACACCATATATTTT. Protein product: CASSLGGAGNTIYF.

This clonotype showed up just a few times. The V call is TRBV7-9, the J call TRBJ2-7; D is undetermined. Germline CDR1 SEHNR, CDR2 FQNEAQ (reference sequence). Trimming removed 1 base at V and 5 bases at J, with 6 bases between. The CDR3 runs 12 residues. The DNA for the CDR3 is TGTGCCAGCAGCTTAGAGGGTGACGAGCAGTACTTC. It specifies CASSLEGDEQYF. Using reference TRBV7-9 and TRBJ2-7 for the parts outside the CDR3, the full variable domain is DTGVSQNPRHKITKRGQNVTFRCDPISEHNRLYWYRQTLGQGPEFLTYFQNEAQLEKSRLLSDRFSAERPKGSFSTLEIQRTEQGDSAMYLCASSLEGDEQYFGPGTRLTVT.

This clonotype appeared many times. V and J are TRBV6-2 or TRBV6-3 and TRBJ2-3; D is ambiguous. V was trimmed by 0 bases and J by 2 bases, leaving 9 bases between them. The CDR3 is 15 residues long. Germline assignment: CDR1 MNHEY and CDR2 SVGEGT. The CDR3, as DNA: TGTGCCAGCAGTTACTCGGGCTCCCCCACAGATACGCAGTATTTT. Encoded protein: CASSYSGSPTDTQYF.

The rearrangement uses TRBV7-3 and TRBJ2-1, with 9 bases identical to TRBD2. This CDR3 is built from 17 residues. The ends lost 1 base at V and 9 bases at J; junction bases unmatched: 13. Germline V lookup: CDR1 SGHTA, CDR2 FQGTGA. The DNA of the CDR3 is TGTGCCAGCAGCTTAAATTCTCCCGCGGGAGGGCCTACTGAGCAGTTCTTC. This encodes CASSLNSPAGGPTEQFF. The full variable domain, completed using reference TRBV7-3 and TRBJ2-1, is GAGVSQTPSNKVTEKGKYVELRCDPISGHTALYWYRQSLGQGPEFLIYFQGTGAADDSGLPNDRFFAVRPEGSVSTLKIQRTERGDSAVYLCASSLNSPAGGPTEQFFGPGTRLTVL.

This clonotype was observed at least ten times. The rearrangement joins TRBV5-6 to TRBJ2-1, with 7 bases lining up with TRBD2. This CDR3 is 16 amino acids long. Germline V lookup: CDR1 SGHDT, CDR2 YYEEEE. Losses at the gene ends were 2 bases for V and 4 bases for J; bases not matched to a gene: 9. CDR3 coding DNA: TGTGCCAGCAGCTTTTTGCGGGGGTTACCTTACAATGAGCAGTTCTTC. It specifies CASSFLRGLPYNEQFF.

The chain recombines TRBV5-6 with TRBJ1-1; unclear D gene. Trimming stripped 0 bases from V and 1 base from J, with 4 bases between. This CDR3 spans 13 amino acids. Germline CDR1 and CDR2: SGHDT and YYEEEE. The CDR3 here is CASSLGRNTEAFF. The CDR3 coding sequence is TGTGCCAGCAGCTTGGGACGGAACACTGAAGCTTTCTTT.

The chain carries TRBV18 and TRBJ2-7; 8 nucleotides line up with TRBD1. V lost 2 bases to trimming and J lost 0 bases; unmatched junction nucleotides: 0. The CDR3 loop spans 14 amino acids. Germline CDR1 and CDR2: KGHSH and LQKENI. CDR3 coding DNA: TGTGCCAGCTCACCAGGACAGGGCTCCTACGAGCAGTACTTC. It encodes CASSPGQGSYEQYF. Combining the CDR3 with reference TRBV18 and TRBJ2-7 gives the whole variable domain NAGVMQNPRHLVRRRGQEARLRCSPMKGHSHVYWYRQLPEEGLKFMVYLQKENIIDESGMPKERFSAEFPKEGPSILRIQQVVRGDSAAYFCASSPGQGSYEQYFGPGTRLTVT.

This clonotype has ten or more counts. The rearrangement uses TRBV6-6 and TRBJ2-7, with D hard to call. Per the germline V gene, CDR1 is MNHNY and CDR2 is SVGAGI (reference sequence). The CDR3 runs to 11 residues. V dropped 0 bases and J dropped 6 bases, with 3 bases sitting between them. CDR3 region: CASSYSTEQYF. In DNA, the CDR3 is TGTGCCAGCAGTTACTCGACCGAGCAGTACTTC.

This clonotype was observed a handful of times. The rearrangement uses TRBV12-3 or TRBV12-4 and TRBJ1-5, with TRBD1 matching 10 bases. This CDR3 contains 15 residues. The trim removed 6 bases at V and 8 bases at J, leaving 10 bases unmatched. The CDR3 loop reads CASRLDRGMNEPQHF. CDR3 coding DNA: TGTGCCAGCAGGCTGGACAGGGGGATGAATGAGCCCCAGCATTTT.

This clonotype was counted ten times or more. The rearrangement uses TRBV11-1 and TRBJ2-3; either TRBD1 or TRBD2 may supply D (5 bases each). Trimming left V 7 bases short and J 6 bases short, with 17 bases between. Germline CDR1 and CDR2: SGHAT and FQDESV (reference sequence). The CDR3 length is 14 residues. The CDR3 region is CASIKEGSADTQYF. For the CDR3, the DNA is TGTGCCAGCATTAAAGAGGGGTCTGCGGATACGCAGTATTTT.

This clonotype was seen at least ten times. V gene TRBV9 combines with J gene TRBJ1-1; the D is unclear. V dropped 0 bases and J dropped 5 bases, with 5 bases sitting between them. Germline values: CDR1 SGDLS, CDR2 YYNGEE. This CDR3 has 12 amino acids. The CDR3 DNA sequence: TGTGCCAGCAGCGTAGGCGGGACTGAAGCTTTCTTT. This encodes CASSVGGTEAFF.

A word on this clonotype: A much larger clonotype is one base distant, so this may be a read error. The V and J genes are TRBV20-1 and TRBJ2-7; D is unclear. This CDR3 is 14 amino acids long. The germline CDR1 and CDR2 sequences are DFQATT and SNEGSKA (reference sequence). This CDR3 is CSARSDENSYKQYF. The CDR3 region has the DNA TGCAGTGCTAGGTCGGATGAAAATTCCTACAAGCAGTACTTC.

This clonotype was counted at least ten times. This chain connects TRBV6-2 or TRBV6-3 to TRBJ2-1; tentative D call: TRBD2 (5 bases). Per germline, CDR1 MNHEY and CDR2 SVGEGT. The length of the CDR3 is 15 residues. V lost 1 base, J lost 7 bases, and 14 bases lay in between. The CDR3 bases are TGTGCCAGCAGTTACTATACTAGGGCGACAAATGAGCAGTTCTTC. Encoded protein: CASSYYTRATNEQFF.

In its sample, this clonotype was seen a few times. This chain connects TRBV27 to TRBJ2-3; a weak D match, TRBD1 (5 bases). The V end was cut by 5 bases, the J end by 0 bases, with 15 bases between. This CDR3 region has 16 residues. Germline V gene lookup returns CDR1 MNHEY and CDR2 SMNVEV (reference sequence). CDR3 DNA: TGTGCCAGCAGTGCACAGGTACCTGTTAGCACAGATACGCAGTATTTT. This translates into CASSAQVPVSTDTQYF.

V gene TRBV6-2 or TRBV6-3 combines with J gene TRBJ2-1; TRBD1 agrees at 7 bases. The length of the CDR3 is 13 residues. Germline V gene data show CDR1 as MNHEY and CDR2 as SVGEGT. V shed 6 bases, J shed 6 bases, and the junction held 5 bases outside the gene matches. Here the CDR3 DNA reads TGTGCCAGCAGCACAGGGGATCCCAATGAGCAGTTCTTC. Protein product: CASSTGDPNEQFF.

This clonotype was detected ten times or more. J is TRBJ1-5 and V is TRBV30, with D perhaps TRBD1 (6 bases). The ends were cut back, 2 bases at V and 5 bases at J, with 13 bases in the middle. In germline, CDR1 is GTSNPN, CDR2 SVGIG (reference sequence). The CDR3 consists of 14 residues. The CDR3 DNA reads as TGTGCCTGGAGTATGGACAGCCTTGATCAGCCCCAGCATTTT. Translated, it gives CAWSMDSLDQPQHF.

The sample holds many counts of this clonotype. The chain is built from TRBV6-1 and TRBJ1-1, with D tentatively TRBD1 (6 bases). CDR3 length: 13 residues. Germline V gene lookup returns CDR1 MNHNS and CDR2 SASEGT. Trimming removed 5 bases from V and 6 bases from J, with 13 bases in between. The CDR3 region is CASSPTSGAEAFF. DNA for the CDR3: TGTGCCAGCAGTCCAACATCAGGGGCTGAAGCTTTCTTT.

This clonotype was detected ten times or more. The rearrangement links TRBV20-1 to TRBJ2-3; 9 bases agree with TRBD2. J lost 2 bases, V lost 3 bases, and 6 bases had no gene match. The CDR3 runs 15 residues. CDR1 is DFQATT, CDR2 SNEGSKA, per germline (reference sequence). The CDR3 DNA reads TGCAGTGCTAGGCCGGAGCGGGAGGTCACAGATACGCAGTATTTT. This sequence encodes CSARPEREVTDTQYF.

In its sample, this clonotype was seen a few times. The chain uses TRBV7-9 and TRBJ1-6; D is perhaps TRBD1 (6 bases). V was clipped by 0 bases and J by 9 bases, with 15 bases between them. The CDR3 extends over 16 amino acids. CDR1 and CDR2 (germline): SEHNR, FQNEAQ (reference sequence). As DNA, the CDR3 is TGTGCCAGCAGCTTAGCGCCGGCAGGGGTCGGTTCACCCCTCCACTTT. Its translation: CASSLAPAGVGSPLHF. Drawing the rest from reference TRBV7-9 and TRBJ1-6, the complete variable domain is DTGVSQNPRHKITKRGQNVTFRCDPISEHNRLYWYRQTLGQGPEFLTYFQNEAQLEKSRLLSDRFSAERPKGSFSTLEIQRTEQGDSAMYLCASSLAPAGVGSPLHFGNGTRLTVT.

This clonotype has at least ten counts. The genes are TRBV11-3 and TRBJ2-1, with a possible D match to TRBD1 (6 bases). V was trimmed by 6 bases and J by 5 bases, leaving 23 bases between them. The CDR3 extends over 17 amino acids. Germline V lookup: CDR1 SGHNT, CDR2 YENEEA. DNA for the CDR3: TGTGCCAGCAGTCAACTAACAGGGTCCCTAGCTAACAATGAGCAGTTCTTC. It encodes CASSQLTGSLANNEQFF.

This clonotype occurred many times. The V gene is TRBV27, the J gene TRBJ1-2, with 7 bases identical to TRBD1. The CDR3 spans 15 residues. The V and J ends lost 0 bases and 8 bases, in that order; junction bases with no gene match: 9. Germline lookup yields CDR1 MNHEY and CDR2 SMNVEV (reference sequence). In DNA form, the CDR3 reads TGTGCCAGCAGTTTATCCCCCGAGGACAGGAGAGGCTACACCTTC. It specifies CASSLSPEDRRGYTF.

This clonotype came up many times. The genes are TRBV6-6 and TRBJ1-6, with 11 bases identical to TRBD1. The CDR3 length is 19 residues. With 11 bases clipped from V and 0 bases from J, the junction kept 15 bases outside the gene matches. From germline, CDR1 is MNHNY and CDR2 SVGAGI (reference sequence). The CDR3 nucleotides read TGTGCCGTATCCCTGCGGACAGGGGGCAGGAGCTCCTATAATTCACCCCTCCACTTT. Translated, it gives CAVSLRTGGRSSYNSPLHF.

The CDR3 is CASSLPGHNEQFF. DNA of the CDR3: TGTGCCAGCAGTTTACCGGGTCACAATGAGCAGTTCTTC. The chain links TRBV28 to TRBJ2-1; D uncertain. This CDR3 is 13 amino acids long. V lost 2 bases to trimming and J lost 5 bases, with 7 bases between them. Germline V CDR1 and CDR2: MDHEN, SYDVKM.

This clonotype was seen repeatedly, ten times or more. This chain joins TRBV19 and TRBJ2-7, with 7 bases aligning to TRBD1. Germline loops: CDR1 LNHDA, CDR2 SQIVND (reference sequence). The CDR3 runs 13 residues. V lost 6 bases, J lost 3 bases, and 5 bases stayed unmatched. This chain's CDR3 is CASSPGQSYEQYF. Written as DNA, the CDR3 is TGTGCCAGTAGCCCGGGACAGAGCTACGAGCAGTACTTC.